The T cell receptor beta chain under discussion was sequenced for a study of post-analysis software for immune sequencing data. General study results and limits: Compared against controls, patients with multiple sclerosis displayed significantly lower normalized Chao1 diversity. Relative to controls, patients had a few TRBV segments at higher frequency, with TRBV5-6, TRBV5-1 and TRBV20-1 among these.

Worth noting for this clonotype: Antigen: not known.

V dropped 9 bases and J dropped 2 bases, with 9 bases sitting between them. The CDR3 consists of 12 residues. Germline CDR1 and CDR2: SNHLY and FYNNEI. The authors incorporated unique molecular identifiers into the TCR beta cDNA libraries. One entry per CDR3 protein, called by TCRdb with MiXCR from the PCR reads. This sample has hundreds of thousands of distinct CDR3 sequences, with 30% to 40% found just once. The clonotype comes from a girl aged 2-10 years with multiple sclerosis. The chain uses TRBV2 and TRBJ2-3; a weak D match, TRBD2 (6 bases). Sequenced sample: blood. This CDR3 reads CARRDFTDTQYF. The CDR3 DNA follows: TGTGCCAGAAGGGACTTCACAGATACGCAGTATTTT. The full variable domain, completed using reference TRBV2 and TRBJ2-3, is EPEVTQTPSHQVTQMGQEVILRCVPISNHLYFYWYRQILGQKVEFLVSFYNNEISEKSEIFDDQFSVERPDGSNFTLKIRSTKLEDSAMYFCARRDFTDTQYFGPGTRLTVL.